This T cell receptor (beta chain) originates from a study of blood T cell repertoires in COVID-19. Study details: The study drew acute and convalescent COVID-19 samples from the United States, Italy and Spain. The analysed material was cDNA or gDNA that came from T cells, B-cell-depleted T cells, or PBMCs.

Losses at the gene ends were 5 bases for V and 4 bases for J; bases not matched to a gene: 7. CDR1 SGHVS and CDR2 FQNEAQ come from the germline V gene. The CDR3 spans 14 residues. The table lists this clone with a few counts. Measured with immunoSEQ multiplex PCR; TCRdb has only the in-frame clones, and not every one. The table lists 50,000 to 75,000 clones, around 79% of them singletons. This clonotype originated in a woman aged 45-59 years with active or convalescent COVID-19. The specimen sequenced was peripheral blood. The V call is TRBV7-8, the J call TRBJ1-2; 7 nucleotides align to TRBD1. The CDR3 coding sequence is TGTGCCAGCAGCCTTACCGGGACAGCCTATGGCTACACCTTC. Amino acid sequence: CASSLTGTAYGYTF.